This record looks at one T cell receptor beta chain sequence and its context. It has no known antigen specificity. Base qualities were left out, and no much larger clone turns up one base away. These data originate in a study of OX40 agonist ivuxolimab in advanced cancers. Background on the whole study: Ivuxolimab, which targeted the costimulatory receptor OX40 (CD134), was an agonistic, fully human IgG2 monoclonal antibody. Intravenous ivuxolimab was administered to patients every 2 weeks at six dose levels: 0.01, 0.1, 0.3, 1.5, 3 and 10 mg/kg. Among the approximately 54 dose-escalation patients, around 20 had hepatocellular carcinoma, around 15 melanoma, 9 renal cell carcinoma and 9 head and neck cancer. The dose-escalation cohort was 82.7% male with a mean age of roughly 62 years, ranging from roughly 20 to 80. Prior anti-PD-1, anti-PD-L1 or anti-CTLA-4 therapy was permitted, and about two fifths of dose-escalation patients had received checkpoint inhibitors. Partial responses occurred in three dose-escalation patients, of whom one had hepatocellular carcinoma and two had cutaneous melanoma. Peripheral TCRbeta sequencing aimed to test whether ivuxolimab altered TCR sequence diversity and caused clonal T-cell expansion. The paper reports the monotherapy dose-escalation portion (N of about 47 patients) of the phase I ivuxolimab trial.

Patients with a history of autoimmune disease or receiving systemic immunosuppression were excluded from the trial. Peripheral blood for TCR sequencing was drawn from every dose cohort at baseline, at cycle 4 day 1 and at cycle 7 day 1. Samples came from an open-label, multicenter, first-in-human phase I dose-escalation trial of ivuxolimab. The trial enrolled adults with locally advanced or metastatic head and neck squamous cell, hepatocellular, melanoma or renal cell carcinoma. Before TCR sequencing, CD4+ and CD8+ T cells were separately sorted from peripheral blood. Beyond this particular receptor, the publication reports: After ivuxolimab, CD8+ T cells had more expanded clones than CD4+ T cells on average. The antigen specificity of the peripheral T cells that underwent clonal expansion was not determined. At doses from 0.1 to 3.0 mg/kg, clonal expansion was seen in both CD4+ and CD8+ blood T cells between baseline and week 6. Partial responders in the 0.1-3.0 mg/kg groups had among the lowest normalized peripheral clonal expansion, especially among CD8+ T cells. Low levels of normalized T-cell clonal expansion were also seen in some patients who did not respond.

Reading the germline V gene gives CDR1 MDHEN and CDR2 SYDVKM. The CDR3 covers 16 residues, taking in both the cysteine and the phenylalanine. Of all the DNA, just the CDR3 is kept, 48 bases in frame from base 1. The V and J ends are trimmed by 2 bases and 13 bases, leaving 26 bases between them. Genomic DNA was isolated from the sorted cells so that the TCRbeta CDR3 region could be sequenced. TCRbeta CDR3 regions were sequenced using the immunoSEQ Assay. In TCRdb, the immuneACCESS table is reduced to in-frame sequences with V and J assigned. These tables do not hold every clone; where another copy was compared, an unresolved V gene accounts for under half, and the others remain unexplained. The sample table contains around 80,000 clones; only one count was recorded for roughly 84% of them. Approximately 0.3% of the sample rests with the top ten.

This specimen consisted of CD4+ or CD8+ T cells sorted from blood, obtained in a trial of the OX40 agonist ivuxolimab. The receptor's source is an adult with an advanced solid tumor such as melanoma, head and neck, liver or kidney cancer. The V and J segments used are TRBV28 and TRBJ1-1; the D gene identity is not certain. This receptor carries the CDR3 CASSLPDGSGWLKVFF. Here is the DNA: TGTGCCAGCAGTTTACCTGACGGAAGTGGGTGGCTGAAAGTTTTCTTT.